A single T cell receptor (beta chain) is shown here with its context. Its antigen is unidentified. Germline V gene lookup returns CDR1 MDHEN and CDR2 SYDVKM. Trimming stripped 3 bases from V and 6 bases from J, with 19 bases between. The CDR3 is 16 amino acids. Both 60 Vbeta primers and 13 Jbeta primers went into the PCR. The table came from immunoSEQ multiplex PCR; TCRdb's copy has only in-frame clones and leaves some out. Of about 100,000 clones listed, 60% to 75% were seen once; the top ten hold 7% to 8%. This entry belongs to a study of cytomegalovirus exposure and HLA in healthy donors. Overall study findings and caveats: The majority of TCR sequences were rare, yet some public TCRs appeared in many donors. Per published reports, the classifier diagnosed cytomegalovirus status with high specificity and sensitivity. Listed as cytomegalovirus-associated were 150 or so TCR beta chains. Researchers reported in a later analysis that a missense DCLRE1C variant was tied to TCR beta V- and J-gene trimming.

This clonotype originated in a man in his thirties or forties in good health and CMV-seronegative. This chain uses TRBV28 with TRBJ2-3; D might be TRBD2 (6 bases). The sample taken for sequencing was PBMCs. Here the CDR3 reads CASSLGVLATGDTQYF. The CDR3 DNA follows: TGTGCCAGCAGTTTGGGGGTTCTAGCGACTGGGGATACGCAGTATTTT.